This TCR beta chain comes out of a study of blood T cell repertoires in COVID-19. Overall study context: Acute and convalescent COVID-19 specimens originated in the United States, Italy and Spain. PBMCs, B-cell-depleted T cells, or T cells were the source of the cDNA or gDNA that made up the material.

The authors' processing: Nucleated cell counts were estimated from reference gene primer amplification. Assay used: immunoSEQ multiplex PCR; TCRdb lists only in-frame clones, some missing. Clone size and the V and J calls come from that table; the DNA yielded D and trimming. The table includes more than 150,000 clones, under 85% detected once. The V gene end was trimmed by 3 bases and the J gene end by 2 bases; junction bases not matched to a gene: 7. Germline values: CDR1 KGHSH, CDR2 LQKENI. The CDR3 runs 16 residues. Source material: peripheral blood. The rearrangement uses TRBV18 and TRBJ2-3; 8 positions agree with TRBD1. This receptor was obtained from a man between 60 and 75 years old with active or convalescent COVID-19. The CDR3 loop is CASSPTRTGNTDTQYF. The CDR3 DNA follows: TGTGCCAGCTCACCTACGCGGACAGGGAACACAGATACGCAGTATTTT.